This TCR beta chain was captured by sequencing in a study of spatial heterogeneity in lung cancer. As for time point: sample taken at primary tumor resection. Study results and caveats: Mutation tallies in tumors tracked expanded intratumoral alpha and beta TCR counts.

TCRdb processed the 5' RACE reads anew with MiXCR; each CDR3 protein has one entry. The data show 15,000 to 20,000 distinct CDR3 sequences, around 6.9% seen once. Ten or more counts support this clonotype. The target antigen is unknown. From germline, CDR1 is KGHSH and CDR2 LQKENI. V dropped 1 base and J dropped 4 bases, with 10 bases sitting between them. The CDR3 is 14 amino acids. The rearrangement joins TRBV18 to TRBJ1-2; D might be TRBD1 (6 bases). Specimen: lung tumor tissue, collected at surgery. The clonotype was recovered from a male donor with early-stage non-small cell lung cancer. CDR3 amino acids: CASSPRTETYGYTF. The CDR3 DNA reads TGTGCCAGCTCACCACGGACAGAGACCTATGGCTACACCTTC. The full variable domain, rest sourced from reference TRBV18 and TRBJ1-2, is NAGVMQNPRHLVRRRGQEARLRCSPMKGHSHVYWYRQLPEEGLKFMVYLQKENIIDESGMPKERFSAEFPKEGPSILRIQQVVRGDSAAYFCASSPRTETYGYTFGSGTRLTVV.